These 12 T cell receptor beta chains were sequenced from one sample in a study of blood T cell repertoires in COVID-19. Assay: immunoSEQ multiplex PCR; the TCRdb copy retains only in-frame clones and omits some. This table holds hundreds of thousands of clones, 85% to 90% found once. Source material: PBMCs or T cells enriched from blood (not recorded which). The receptors shown here come from a woman in her forties or fifties with acute COVID-19.

DNA of the CDR3: TGTGCCAGCAGCCAAGTTCTGGACAGGGTTGAGGGTGAAGCTTTCTTT. Protein sequence: CASSQVLDRVEGEAFF. This chain joins TRBV4-2 and TRBJ1-1; TRBD1 matches 8 bases. The germline CDR1 and CDR2 sequences are LGHNA and YNFKEQ. This CDR3 is 16 amino acids long. V lost 1 base, J lost 7 bases, and 11 bases stayed unmatched.

This chain uses TRBV6-6 with TRBJ1-2; 10 positions match TRBD1. Germline assignment: CDR1 MNHNY and CDR2 SVGAGI (reference sequence). This CDR3 spans 15 amino acids. The junction had 3 bases not matched to a gene; V was cut back by 4 bases and J by 1 base. CDR3 in amino acids: CASSLGQGSNYGYTF. CDR3 nucleotides: TGTGCCAGCAGTTTGGGACAGGGGAGTAACTATGGCTACACCTTC.

The chain carries TRBV10-3 and TRBJ1-3; 8 bases match TRBD1. CDR1 is ENHRY, CDR2 SYGVKD, per germline. This CDR3 has 14 amino acids. Trimming cost V 6 bases and J 7 bases; bases outside gene matches: 8. As DNA, the CDR3 is TGTGCCATCAGCAGACAGGGGATGGAGAACACCATATATTTT. Encoded protein: CAISRQGMENTIYF.

This chain links TRBV21-1 with TRBJ1-2; the D call TRBD1 from the table was never checked on the DNA. TRBV21-1 is annotated as a pseudogene. CDR3 length equals 13 residues. CDR3 residues: CASSAGGNYGYTF. CDR3 bases: TGTGCCAGCAGCGCAGGGGGGAACTATGGCTACACCTTC.

The chain combines TRBV18 with TRBJ2-7, with 9 bases aligning to TRBD2. CDR1 is KGHSH, CDR2 LQKENI, per germline. There are 13 residues in the CDR3. Trimming cost V 6 bases and J 2 bases; bases outside gene matches: 2. CDR3 residues: CASSRTSAYEQYF. CDR3 nucleotides: TGTGCCAGCTCCCGGACTAGCGCCTACGAGCAGTACTTC.

The chain joins TRBV7-2 to TRBJ2-2; TRBD1 aligns across 10 bases. There are 15 residues in the CDR3. The ends lost 3 bases at V and 5 bases at J; junction bases unmatched: 3. Germline V gene data show CDR1 as SGHTA and CDR2 as FQGNSA. CDR3 residues: CASSFWTGGTGELFF. Written as DNA, the CDR3 is TGTGCCAGCAGCTTTTGGACAGGGGGGACCGGGGAGCTGTTTTTT.

The rearrangement uses TRBV5-4 and TRBJ1-1; a possible D gene is TRBD1 (5 bases). V was trimmed by 4 bases and J by 6 bases, leaving 10 bases between them. CDR3 size: 12 residues. Germline loops: CDR1 SGHNT, CDR2 YYREEE (reference sequence). The CDR3 nucleotides read TGTGCCAGCAGCACCCAGGGCCCTGAAGCTTTCTTT. It specifies CASSTQGPEAFF.

The rearrangement links TRBV24-1 to TRBJ2-1, with D tentatively TRBD1 (6 bases). The CDR3 loop spans 15 amino acids. Germline V CDR1 and CDR2: KGHDR, SFDVKD. Between the trimmed V and J ends, which lost 6 bases and 4 bases, there was a span of 15 bases. CDR3 residues: CATSISRGLYNEQFF. The DNA for the CDR3 is TGTGCCACCAGTATCTCCAGGGGTCTATACAATGAGCAGTTCTTC.

The sample holds a few counts of this clone. The chain carries TRBV9 and TRBJ2-1; 10 bases agree with TRBD2. J was trimmed by 9 bases and V by 1 base; bases with no gene match: 4. Germline values: CDR1 SGDLS, CDR2 YYNGEE. The CDR3 totals 14 residues. In nucleotides, the CDR3 is TGTGCCAGCAGCGTATCTAGCGGGAGCCCTGAGCAGTTCTTC. This gives the protein CASSVSSGSPEQFF.

The sample holds one count of this clone. The rearrangement joins TRBV5-1 to TRBJ2-2, with D possibly being TRBD2 (6 bases). The V end lost 5 bases, the J end lost 0 bases, and 20 bases lay between the germline ends. This CDR3 has 18 amino acids. The germline CDR1 and CDR2 sequences are SGHRS and YFSETQ. The CDR3: CASSSIRSGLPNTGELFF. Written as DNA, the CDR3 is TGCGCCAGCAGTTCCATAAGATCGGGACTCCCGAACACCGGGGAGCTGTTTTTT.

The rearrangement joins TRBV15 to TRBJ1-3; TRBD1 matches at 9 bases. Germline V gene lookup returns CDR1 LNHNV and CDR2 YYDKDF (reference sequence). Trimming at V came to 3 bases and at J to 0 bases, leaving 3 bases not matched to a gene. This CDR3 has 16 amino acids. The CDR3, as DNA: TGTGCCACCAGCAGCGGACAGGGGAACTCTGGAAACACCATATATTTT. Translating gives CATSSGQGNSGNTIYF.

The chain joins TRBV11-3 to TRBJ2-1, with 9 bases fitting TRBD1. The CDR3 is 15 amino acids. Germline CDR1 SGHNT, CDR2 YENEEA. Unmatched junction bases numbered 2, after V lost 4 bases and J lost 1 base. The CDR3 coding sequence is TGTGCCAGCAGCTCCGGGACAGGGTCCTACAATGAGCAGTTCTTC. It translates to CASSSGTGSYNEQFF.